This TCR beta chain was captured by sequencing in a study of CD8 T cells in ankylosing spondylitis. This clonotype has a count of ten or more. Its antigen is currently unknown. Points from the study as a whole: The study identified a TCR beta motif of eight highly homologous variants that appeared characteristic of ankylosing spondylitis blood. Previous work reported some of these motif variants in the synovial fluid and blood of reactive arthritis. Within peripheral blood, clones linked to disease were CD8+ and relatively rare.

Researchers built TCR beta libraries using quantitative 5'-RACE with molecular barcodes. TCRdb reanalysed the 5' RACE reads using MiXCR and keeps one entry per CDR3 protein. The table includes 200,000 to 250,000 distinct CDR3 sequences, roughly a tenth detected once. Sequencing was performed on blood, either unsorted or a sorted T cell fraction (not recorded which). The sequence was obtained from a male donor with ankylosing spondylitis or in good health (not recorded which).

In DNA form, the CDR3 reads TGCAGCGTTGTCCCACTAGCGGGGGGACAAGAGACCCAGTACTTC. As protein: CSVVPLAGGQETQYF. This chain joins TRBV29-1 and TRBJ2-5; 12 bases align to TRBD2. CDR3 length equals 15 residues. Germline loops: CDR1 SQVTM, CDR2 ANQGSEA. The ends lost 4 bases at V and 2 bases at J; junction bases unmatched: 5.